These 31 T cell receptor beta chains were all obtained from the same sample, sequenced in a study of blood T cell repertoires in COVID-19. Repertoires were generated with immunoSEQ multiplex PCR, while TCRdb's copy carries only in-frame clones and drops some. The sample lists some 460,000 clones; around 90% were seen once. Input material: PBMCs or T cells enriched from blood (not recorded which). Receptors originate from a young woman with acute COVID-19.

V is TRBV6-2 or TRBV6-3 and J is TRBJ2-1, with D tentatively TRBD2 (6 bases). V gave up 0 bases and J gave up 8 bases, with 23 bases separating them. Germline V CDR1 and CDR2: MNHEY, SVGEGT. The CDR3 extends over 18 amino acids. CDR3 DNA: TGTGCCAGCAGTTACTCGCTCACGTGGTCGGGAGTGGGGGATGAGCAGTTCTTC. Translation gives CASSYSLTWSGVGDEQFF.

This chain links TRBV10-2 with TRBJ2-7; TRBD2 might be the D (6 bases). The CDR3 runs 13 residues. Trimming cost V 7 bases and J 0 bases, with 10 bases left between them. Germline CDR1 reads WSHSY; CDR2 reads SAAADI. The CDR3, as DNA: TGCGCCAGCAAGGGCGGGATCTCCTACGAGCAGTACTTC. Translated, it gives CASKGGISYEQYF.

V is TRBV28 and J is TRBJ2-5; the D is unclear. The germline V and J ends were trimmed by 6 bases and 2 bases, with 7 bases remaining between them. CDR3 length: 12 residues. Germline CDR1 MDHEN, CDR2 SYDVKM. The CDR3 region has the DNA TGTGCCAGCAGCCTACGGCAAGAGACCCAGTACTTC. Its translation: CASSLRQETQYF. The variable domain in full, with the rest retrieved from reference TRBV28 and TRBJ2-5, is DVKVTQSSRYLVKRTGEKVFLECVQDMDHENMFWYRQDPGLGLRLIYFSYDVKMKEKGDIPEGYSVSREKKERFSLILESASTNQTSMYLCASSLRQETQYFGPGTRLLVL.

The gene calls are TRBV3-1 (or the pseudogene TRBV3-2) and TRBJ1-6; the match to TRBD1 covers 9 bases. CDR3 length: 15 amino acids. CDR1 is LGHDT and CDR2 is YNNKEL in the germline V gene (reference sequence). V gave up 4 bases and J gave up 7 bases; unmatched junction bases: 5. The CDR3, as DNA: TGTGCCAGCAGCCGTAGACAGGGGGAAAATTCACCCCTCCACTTT. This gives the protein CASSRRQGENSPLHF.

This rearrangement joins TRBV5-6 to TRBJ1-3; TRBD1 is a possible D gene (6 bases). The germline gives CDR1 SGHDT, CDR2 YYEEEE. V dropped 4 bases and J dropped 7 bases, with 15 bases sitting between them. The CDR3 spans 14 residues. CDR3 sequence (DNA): TGTGCCAGCAGCCTACAGGGTATCGGGAACACCATATATTTT. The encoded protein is CASSLQGIGNTIYF.

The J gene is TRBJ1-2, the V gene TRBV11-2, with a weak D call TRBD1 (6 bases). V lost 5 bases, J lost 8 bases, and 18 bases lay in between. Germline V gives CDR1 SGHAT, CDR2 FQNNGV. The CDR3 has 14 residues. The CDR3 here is CASSPLGRGHGYTF. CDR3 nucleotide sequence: TGTGCCAGCAGCCCCCTGGGCAGGGGACACGGCTACACCTTC. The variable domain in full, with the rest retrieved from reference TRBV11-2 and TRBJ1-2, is EAGVAQSPRYKIIEKRQSVAFWCNPISGHATLYWYQQILGQGPKLLIQFQNNGVVDDSQLPKDRFSAERLKGVDSTLKIQPAKLEDSAVYLCASSPLGRGHGYTFGSGTRLTVV.

The CDR3 protein is CASSQDRFNEQFF. DNA for the CDR3: TGCGCCAGCAGCCAGGACAGGTTCAATGAGCAGTTCTTC. This chain uses TRBV4-3 with TRBJ2-1; TRBD1 matches at 7 bases. This CDR3 spans 13 amino acids. The germline V gene has CDR1 LGHNA and CDR2 YSLEER. V shed 3 bases, J shed 6 bases, and the junction held 2 bases outside the gene matches.

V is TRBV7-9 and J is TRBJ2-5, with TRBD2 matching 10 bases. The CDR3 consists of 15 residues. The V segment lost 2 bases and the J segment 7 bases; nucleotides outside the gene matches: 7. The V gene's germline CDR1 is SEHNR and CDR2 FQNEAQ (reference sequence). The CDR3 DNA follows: TGTGCCAGCAGCTTACTACGACTAGCGGGCGGGACCCAGTACTTC. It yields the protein CASSLLRLAGGTQYF.

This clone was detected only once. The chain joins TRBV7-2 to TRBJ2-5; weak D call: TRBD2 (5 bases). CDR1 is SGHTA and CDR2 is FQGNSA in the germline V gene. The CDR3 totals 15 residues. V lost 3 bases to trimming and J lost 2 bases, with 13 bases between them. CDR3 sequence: CASSFLAVTQETQYF. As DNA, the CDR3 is TGTGCCAGCAGCTTTCTAGCAGTAACACAAGAGACCCAGTACTTC.

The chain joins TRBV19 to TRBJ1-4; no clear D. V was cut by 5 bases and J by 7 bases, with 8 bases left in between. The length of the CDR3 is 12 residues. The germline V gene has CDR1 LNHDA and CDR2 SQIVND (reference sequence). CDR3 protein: CASSEQPEKLFF. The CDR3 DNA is TGTGCCAGTAGTGAACAACCTGAAAAACTGTTTTTT.

The CDR3 loop reads CATSGTGVPSPLHF. In nucleotides, the CDR3 is TGTGCCACCTCCGGGACAGGGGTTCCGTCACCCCTCCACTTT. V usage is TRBV10-3 and J usage is TRBJ1-6, with TRBD1 identical over 10 bases. The germline V gene has CDR1 ENHRY and CDR2 SYGVKD. The CDR3 contains 14 residues. V gave up 10 bases and J gave up 10 bases; unmatched junction bases: 10.

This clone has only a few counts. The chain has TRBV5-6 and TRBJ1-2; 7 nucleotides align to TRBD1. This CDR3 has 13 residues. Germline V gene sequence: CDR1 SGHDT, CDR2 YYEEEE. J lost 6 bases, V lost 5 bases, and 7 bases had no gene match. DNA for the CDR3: TGTGCCAGCAGTTATACAGGGGCTGATGGCTACACCTTC. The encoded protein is CASSYTGADGYTF.

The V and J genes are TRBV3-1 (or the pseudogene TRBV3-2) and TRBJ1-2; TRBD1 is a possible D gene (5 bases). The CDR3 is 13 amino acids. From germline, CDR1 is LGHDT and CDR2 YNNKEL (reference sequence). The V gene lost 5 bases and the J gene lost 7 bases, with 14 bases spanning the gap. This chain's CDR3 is CASSSAGVGGYTF. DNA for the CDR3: TGTGCCAGCAGCTCTGCGGGGGTAGGTGGCTACACCTTC.

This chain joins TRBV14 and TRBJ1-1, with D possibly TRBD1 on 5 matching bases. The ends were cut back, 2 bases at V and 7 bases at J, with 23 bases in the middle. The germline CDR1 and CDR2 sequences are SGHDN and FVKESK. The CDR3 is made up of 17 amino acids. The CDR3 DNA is TGTGCCAGCAGCCAACACCCGTATAAGACAGTATACGGTGAAGCTTTCTTT. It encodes CASSQHPYKTVYGEAFF.

The CDR3 region has the DNA TGTGCCTGGAGTCGGCGGCAGCAAGAGACCCAGTACTTC. Protein product: CAWSRRQQETQYF. This chain joins TRBV30 and TRBJ2-5; D ambiguous. CDR1 and CDR2 (germline): GTSNPN, SVGIG (reference sequence). Trimming stripped 2 bases from V and 2 bases from J, with 9 bases between. The length of the CDR3 is 13 residues. Combining the CDR3 with reference TRBV30 and TRBJ2-5 gives the whole variable domain SQTIHQWPATLVQPVGSPLSLECTVEGTSNPNLYWYRQAAGRGLQLLFYSVGIGQISSEVPQNLSASRPQDRQFILSSKKLLLSDSGFYLCAWSRRQQETQYFGPGTRLLVL.

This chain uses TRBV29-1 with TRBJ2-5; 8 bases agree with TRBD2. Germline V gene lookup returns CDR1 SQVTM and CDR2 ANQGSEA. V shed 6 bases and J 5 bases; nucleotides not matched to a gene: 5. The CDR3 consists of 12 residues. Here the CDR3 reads CSVGTSTETQYF. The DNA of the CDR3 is TGCAGCGTCGGGACTAGTACGGAGACCCAGTACTTC.

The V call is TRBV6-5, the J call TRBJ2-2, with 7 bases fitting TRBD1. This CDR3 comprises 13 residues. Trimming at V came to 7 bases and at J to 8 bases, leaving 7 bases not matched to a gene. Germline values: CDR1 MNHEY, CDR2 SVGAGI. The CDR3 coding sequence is TGTGCCAGCAACCCACAGGGGAAAGGGGAGCTGTTTTTT. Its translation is CASNPQGKGELFF.

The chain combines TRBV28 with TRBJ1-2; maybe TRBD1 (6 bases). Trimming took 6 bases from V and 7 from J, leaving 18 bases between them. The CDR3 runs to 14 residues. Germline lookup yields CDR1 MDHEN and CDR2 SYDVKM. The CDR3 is CASSPNTGYVGYTF. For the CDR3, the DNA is TGTGCCAGCAGCCCAAACACAGGGTATGTTGGCTACACCTTC.

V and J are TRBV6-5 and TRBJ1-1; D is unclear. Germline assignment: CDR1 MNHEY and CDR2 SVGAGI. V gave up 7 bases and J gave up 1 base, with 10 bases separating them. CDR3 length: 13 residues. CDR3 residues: CASKMTRNTEAFF. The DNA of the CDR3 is TGTGCCAGCAAGATGACAAGGAACACTGAAGCTTTCTTT.

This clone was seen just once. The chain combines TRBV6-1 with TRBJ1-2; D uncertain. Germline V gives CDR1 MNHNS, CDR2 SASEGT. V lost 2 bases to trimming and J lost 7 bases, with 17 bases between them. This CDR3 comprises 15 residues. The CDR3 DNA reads TGTGCCAGCAGTGAAAAAATTGAGGGTCTTGGTGGCTACACCTTC. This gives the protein CASSEKIEGLGGYTF.

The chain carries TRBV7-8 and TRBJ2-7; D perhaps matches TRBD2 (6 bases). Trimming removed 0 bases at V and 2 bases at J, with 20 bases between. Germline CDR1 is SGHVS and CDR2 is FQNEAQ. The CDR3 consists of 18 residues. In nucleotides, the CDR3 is TGTGCCAGCAGCTTAGCGCGCGGGGCCCCTCCGGTCCCCTACGAGCAGTACTTC. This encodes CASSLARGAPPVPYEQYF.

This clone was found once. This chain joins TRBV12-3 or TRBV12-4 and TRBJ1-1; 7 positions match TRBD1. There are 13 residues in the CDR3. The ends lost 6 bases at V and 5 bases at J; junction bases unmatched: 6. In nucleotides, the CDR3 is TGTGCCAGCAGAGCCGACAGGGTGACTGAAGCTTTCTTT. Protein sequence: CASRADRVTEAFF.

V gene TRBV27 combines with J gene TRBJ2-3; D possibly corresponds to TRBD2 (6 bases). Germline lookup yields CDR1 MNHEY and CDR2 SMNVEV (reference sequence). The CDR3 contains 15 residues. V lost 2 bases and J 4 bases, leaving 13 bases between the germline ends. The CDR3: CASSLRRLVSDTQYF. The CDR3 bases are TGTGCCAGCAGTTTACGACGACTAGTTTCAGATACGCAGTATTTT.

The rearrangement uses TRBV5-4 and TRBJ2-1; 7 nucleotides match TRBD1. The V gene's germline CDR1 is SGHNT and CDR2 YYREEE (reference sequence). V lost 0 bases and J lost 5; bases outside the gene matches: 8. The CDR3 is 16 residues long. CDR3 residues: CASSLARQGLNNEQFF. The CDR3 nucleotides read TGTGCCAGCAGCTTGGCCCGACAGGGCCTTAACAATGAGCAGTTCTTC.

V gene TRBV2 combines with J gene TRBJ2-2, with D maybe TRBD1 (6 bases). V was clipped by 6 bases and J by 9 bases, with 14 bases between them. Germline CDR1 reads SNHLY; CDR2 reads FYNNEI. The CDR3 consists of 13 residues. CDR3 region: CASRPQGDRELFF. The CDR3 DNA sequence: TGTGCCAGCAGACCACAGGGTGACAGGGAGCTGTTTTTT.

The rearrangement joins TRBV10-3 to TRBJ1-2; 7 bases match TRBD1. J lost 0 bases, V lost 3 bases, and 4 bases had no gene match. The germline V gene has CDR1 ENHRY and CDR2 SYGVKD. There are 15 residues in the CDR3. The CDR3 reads CAISEEGAPNYGYTF. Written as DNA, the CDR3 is TGTGCCATCAGTGAAGAGGGGGCGCCTAACTATGGCTACACCTTC.

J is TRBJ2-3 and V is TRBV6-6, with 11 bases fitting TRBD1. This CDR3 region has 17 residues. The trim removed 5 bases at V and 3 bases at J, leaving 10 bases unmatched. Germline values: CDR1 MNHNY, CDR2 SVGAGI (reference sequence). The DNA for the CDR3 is TGTGCCAGCAGTCCCGGGACAGGGGGATATAGTACAGATACGCAGTATTTT. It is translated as CASSPGTGGYSTDTQYF.

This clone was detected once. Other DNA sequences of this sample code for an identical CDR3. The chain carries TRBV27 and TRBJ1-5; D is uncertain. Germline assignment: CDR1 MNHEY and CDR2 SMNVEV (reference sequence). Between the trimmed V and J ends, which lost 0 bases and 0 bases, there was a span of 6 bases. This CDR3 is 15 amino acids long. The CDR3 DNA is TGTGCCAGCAGTTTATCGAGTTATAGCAATCAGCCCCAGCATTTT. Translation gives CASSLSSYSNQPQHF.

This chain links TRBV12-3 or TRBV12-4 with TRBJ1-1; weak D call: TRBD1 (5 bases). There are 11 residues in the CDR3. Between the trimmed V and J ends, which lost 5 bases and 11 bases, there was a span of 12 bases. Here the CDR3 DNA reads TGTGCCAGCAGTGCGGAGGGGCCGGCTTTCTTT. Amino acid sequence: CASSAEGPAFF.

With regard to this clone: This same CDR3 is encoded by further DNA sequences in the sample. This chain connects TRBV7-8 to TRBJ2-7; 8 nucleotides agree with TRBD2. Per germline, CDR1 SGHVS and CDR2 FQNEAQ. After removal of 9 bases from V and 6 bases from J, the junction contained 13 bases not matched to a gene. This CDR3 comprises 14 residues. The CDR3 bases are TGTGCCAGTAGCCCCTTGCTGCGGGGGGCCGAGCAGTACTTC. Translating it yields CASSPLLRGAEQYF.

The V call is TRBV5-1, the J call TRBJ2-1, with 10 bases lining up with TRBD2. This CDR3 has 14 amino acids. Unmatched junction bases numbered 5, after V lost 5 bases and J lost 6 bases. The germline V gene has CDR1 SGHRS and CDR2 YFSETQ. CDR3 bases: TGCGCCAGCAGAGCCGGGACTAGCGTCAATGAGCAGTTCTTC. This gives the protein CASRAGTSVNEQFF.